Listed below are T cell receptor beta chains from one sample, sequenced in a study of blood T cell repertoires in COVID-19. Sequenced by immunoSEQ multiplex PCR; TCRdb stores in-frame clones only, minus some. This sample has 140,000 to 150,000 clones, with 84% found just once. The material sequenced was peripheral blood. The receptors here all came from a human donor in a cohort sampled during active COVID-19. Each CDR3 is given with its conserved first and last residue. The order of the fields is CDR3 DNA, CDR3 protein, J gene, V gene, clone size, D gene. The D gene is left open where the match is weak. Only some rows state a clone size, as once, few, many or a class for expanded clones.

cdr3_nt: TGTGCCAGCAGCTCGAGACAGGGGGCCTGGATCACTGAAGCTTTCTTT; cdr3_aa: CASSSRQGAWITEAFF; j_call: TRBJ1-1; v_call: TRBV7-9; clone_size: few; d_call: TRBD1
cdr3_nt: TGTGCCAGCAGCAGCGTCGAGGGCCCAGCTTTCTTT; cdr3_aa: CASSSVEGPAFF; j_call: TRBJ1-1; v_call: TRBV7-8; clone_size: .; d_call: .
cdr3_nt: TGTGCCAGCAGTGGACAGGGGGGCTATGGCTACACCTTC; cdr3_aa: CASSGQGGYGYTF; j_call: TRBJ1-2; v_call: TRBV2; clone_size: .; d_call: TRBD1
cdr3_nt: TGTGCCAGCAGCTTGGCCAACCCCGGGACAGGGACTTCCTATGGCTACACCTTC; cdr3_aa: CASSLANPGTGTSYGYTF; j_call: TRBJ1-2; v_call: TRBV5-5; clone_size: once; d_call: TRBD1
cdr3_nt: TGTGCCAGCAGTCACCCCTTCGTCGGACTAGCGGGGGGACGCAATGAGCAGTTCTTC; cdr3_aa: CASSHPFVGLAGGRNEQFF; j_call: TRBJ2-1; v_call: TRBV6-2/TRBV6-3; clone_size: .; d_call: TRBD2
cdr3_nt: TGTGCCAGTAGTAGCCTAGCGGGGGGGCCTGTAGATACGCAGTATTTT; cdr3_aa: CASSSLAGGPVDTQYF; j_call: TRBJ2-3; v_call: TRBV19; clone_size: .; d_call: TRBD2
cdr3_nt: TGCAGCGTTGTGTTAGGGGGCTGGAGGGATACGCAGTATTTT; cdr3_aa: CSVVLGGWRDTQYF; j_call: TRBJ2-3; v_call: TRBV29-1; clone_size: few; d_call: TRBD1
cdr3_nt: TGCGCCAGCAGCCAGAGCCCCCCAGGATCACCCCTCCACTTT; cdr3_aa: CASSQSPPGSPLHF; j_call: TRBJ1-6; v_call: TRBV4-1; clone_size: .; d_call: .
cdr3_nt: TGTGCCATCAGATTAGCGGGGGAGACAGATACGCAGTATTTT; cdr3_aa: CAIRLAGETDTQYF; j_call: TRBJ2-3; v_call: TRBV10-3; clone_size: .; d_call: TRBD2
cdr3_nt: TGTGCCAGCAGTGCCTGGACAGACTTTTATGGCTACACCTTC; cdr3_aa: CASSAWTDFYGYTF; j_call: TRBJ1-2; v_call: TRBV2; clone_size: .; d_call: .
cdr3_nt: TGTGCCTGGAGTGTACGGGGGGGCTGGACTGAAGCTTTCTTT; cdr3_aa: CAWSVRGGWTEAFF; j_call: TRBJ1-1; v_call: TRBV30; clone_size: .; d_call: .
cdr3_nt: TGCGCCAGCAGCTTGAGACAGGACACCGGGGAGCTGTTTTTT; cdr3_aa: CASSLRQDTGELFF; j_call: TRBJ2-2; v_call: TRBV5-1; clone_size: .; d_call: .